This passage covers 7 T cell receptor beta chains from one sample sequenced in a study of blood T cell repertoires in COVID-19. Data came from immunoSEQ multiplex PCR; TCRdb stores just in-frame clones and leaves some out. The table includes about 190,000 clones, roughly four fifths detected once. Material: peripheral blood. All receptors derive from a woman aged 35 to 49 with acute or convalescent COVID-19.

In its sample, this clone was seen a few times. V is TRBV18 and J is TRBJ2-2; 9 bases are shared with TRBD2. This CDR3 comprises 15 residues. Trimming removed 3 bases from V and 6 bases from J; junction bases left unmatched: 5. Looked up from germline, CDR1 is KGHSH and CDR2 is LQKENI. This CDR3 reads CASSPGTSRAGELFF. The DNA of the CDR3 is TGTGCCAGCTCACCGGGGACTAGCCGCGCCGGGGAGCTGTTTTTT.

This chain uses TRBV30 with TRBJ1-1, with D uncertain. The CDR3 spans 13 residues. Germline CDR1 reads GTSNPN; CDR2 reads SVGIG (reference sequence). V was clipped by 0 bases and J by 2 bases, with 7 bases between them. The CDR3 sequence is CAWSVQFNTEAFF. DNA for the CDR3: TGTGCCTGGAGTGTACAGTTTAACACTGAAGCTTTCTTT.

The genes are TRBV7-8 and TRBJ2-7, with D tentatively TRBD1 (5 bases). Germline CDR1 reads SGHVS; CDR2 reads FQNEAQ. CDR3 length equals 12 residues. Trimming left V 5 bases short and J 6 bases short, with 11 bases between. The CDR3 nucleotides are TGTGCCAGCAGCAGCAGGGTATCCGAGCAGTACTTC. Its translation: CASSSRVSEQYF.

This sequence joins TRBV14 and TRBJ2-7; the D gene is possibly TRBD1 (6 bases). V was shortened by 4 bases and J by 5 bases, with 12 bases between the two germline ends. There are 13 residues in the CDR3. Germline CDR1 SGHDN, CDR2 FVKESK. The CDR3 nucleotides read TGTGCCAGCAGCCGAGGGACAATCCACGAGCAGTACTTC. Translated: CASSRGTIHEQYF.

The chain carries TRBV15 and TRBJ1-4, with D maybe TRBD1 (5 bases). V shed 3 bases and J shed 8 bases, with 16 bases lying between them. The CDR3 length is 15 residues. Germline V lookup: CDR1 LNHNV, CDR2 YYDKDF (reference sequence). CDR3 sequence: CATSREGQPVEKLFF. CDR3 nucleotide sequence: TGTGCCACCAGCAGGGAAGGACAACCCGTCGAAAAACTGTTTTTT.

This rearrangement joins TRBV9 to TRBJ2-7; tentative D call: TRBD1 (5 bases). With 0 bases removed from V and 7 bases from J, the gap between germline ends came to 11 bases. CDR1 is SGDLS and CDR2 is YYNGEE in the germline V gene. This CDR3 contains 13 residues. The CDR3 region is CASSVGQGGEQYF. CDR3 coding DNA: TGTGCCAGCAGCGTAGGCCAGGGTGGGGAGCAGTACTTC.

This chain joins TRBV5-4 and TRBJ2-7; 12 bases match TRBD2. Germline CDR1 is SGHNT and CDR2 is YYREEE (reference sequence). The CDR3 runs 17 residues. V gave up 3 bases and J gave up 2 bases; unmatched junction bases: 9. The CDR3 DNA follows: TGTGCCAGCAGCTCCTTCCCCACTAGCGGGGGGACCTACGAGCAGTACTTC. Translating it yields CASSSFPTSGGTYEQYF. The full variable domain, its missing parts supplied by reference TRBV5-4 and TRBJ2-7, is ETGVTQSPTHLIKTRGQQVTLRCSSQSGHNTVSWYQQALGQGPQFIFQYYREEENGRGNFPPRFSGLQFPNYSSELNVNALELDDSALYLCASSSFPTSGGTYEQYFGPGTRLTVT.